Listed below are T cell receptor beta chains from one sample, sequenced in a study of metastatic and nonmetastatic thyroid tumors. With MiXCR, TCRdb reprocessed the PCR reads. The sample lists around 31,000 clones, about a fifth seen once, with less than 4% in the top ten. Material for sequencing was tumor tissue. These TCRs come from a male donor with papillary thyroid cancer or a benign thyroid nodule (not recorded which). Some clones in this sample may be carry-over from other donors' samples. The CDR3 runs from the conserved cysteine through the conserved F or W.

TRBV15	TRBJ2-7	CATSREQLGYALSYEQYF
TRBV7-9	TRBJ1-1	CASRHGGGKSFF
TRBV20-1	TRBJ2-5	CSARPFTGQGVQETQYF
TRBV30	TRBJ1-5	CAWGPVSNQPQHF
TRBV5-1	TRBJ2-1	CASSAGLVEQFF
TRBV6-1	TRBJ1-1	CASSVTGGITEAFF
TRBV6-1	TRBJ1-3	CARSESWSRTPENTIYF
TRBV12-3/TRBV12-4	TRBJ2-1	CASSPTGVRTYNEQFF
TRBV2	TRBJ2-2	CASSELAGGPGELFF
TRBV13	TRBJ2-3	CASSLVSRQKDTQYF
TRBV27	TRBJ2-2	CASSLRGNTPNTGELFF
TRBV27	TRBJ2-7	CASSLAGGPAYEQYF